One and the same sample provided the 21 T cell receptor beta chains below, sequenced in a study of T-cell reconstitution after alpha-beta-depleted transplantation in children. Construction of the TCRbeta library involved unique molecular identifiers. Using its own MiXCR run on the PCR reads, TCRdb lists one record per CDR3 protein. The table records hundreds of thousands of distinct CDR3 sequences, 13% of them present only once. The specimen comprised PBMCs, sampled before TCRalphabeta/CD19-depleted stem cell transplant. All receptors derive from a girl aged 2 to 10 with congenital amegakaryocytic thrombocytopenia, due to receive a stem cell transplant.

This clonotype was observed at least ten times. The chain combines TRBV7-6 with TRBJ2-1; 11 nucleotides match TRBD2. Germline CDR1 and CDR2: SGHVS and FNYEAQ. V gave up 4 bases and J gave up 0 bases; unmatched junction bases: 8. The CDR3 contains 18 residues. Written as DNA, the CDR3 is TGTGCCAGCAGCTCGCTACTAGCGGGAGACGGCTCCTACAATGAGCAGTTCTTC. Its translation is CASSSLLAGDGSYNEQFF.

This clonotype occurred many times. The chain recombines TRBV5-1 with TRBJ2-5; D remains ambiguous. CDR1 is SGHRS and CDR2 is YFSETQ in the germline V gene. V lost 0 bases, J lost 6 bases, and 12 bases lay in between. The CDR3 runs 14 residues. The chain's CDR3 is CASSLEAPGQTQYF. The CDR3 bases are TGCGCCAGCAGCTTGGAGGCACCCGGGCAGACCCAGTACTTC.

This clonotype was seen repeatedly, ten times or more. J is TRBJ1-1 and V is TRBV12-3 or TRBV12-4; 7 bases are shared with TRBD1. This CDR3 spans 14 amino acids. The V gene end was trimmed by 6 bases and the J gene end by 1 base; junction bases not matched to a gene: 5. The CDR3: CASSFSGGNTEAFF. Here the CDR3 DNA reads TGTGCCAGCAGCTTCTCAGGGGGGAACACTGAAGCTTTCTTT.

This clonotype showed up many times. CDR3 in amino acids: CSARPTGGHTEAFF. For the CDR3, the DNA is TGCAGTGCTAGACCTACAGGGGGGCACACTGAAGCTTTCTTT. This rearrangement joins TRBV20-1 to TRBJ1-1, with 8 positions matching TRBD1. This CDR3 contains 14 residues. V trimming: 2 bases; J trimming: 3 bases; junction bases outside the gene matches: 5. CDR1 is DFQATT, CDR2 SNEGSKA, per germline (reference sequence).

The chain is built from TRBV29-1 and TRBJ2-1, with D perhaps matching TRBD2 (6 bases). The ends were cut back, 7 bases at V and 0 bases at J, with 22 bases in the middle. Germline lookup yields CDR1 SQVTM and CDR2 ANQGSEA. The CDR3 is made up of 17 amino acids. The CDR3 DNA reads TGCAGCGCTAAGGGTTTGTGGGAGGCTACCTCCTACAATGAGCAGTTCTTC. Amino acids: CSAKGLWEATSYNEQFF.

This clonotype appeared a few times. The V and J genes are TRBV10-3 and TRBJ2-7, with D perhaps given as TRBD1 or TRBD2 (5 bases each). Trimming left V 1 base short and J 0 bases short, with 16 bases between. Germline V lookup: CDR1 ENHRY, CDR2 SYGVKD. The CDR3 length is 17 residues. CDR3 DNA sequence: TGTGCCATCAGTGAGTTCGGGGACCACTACCTCTCCTACGAGCAGTACTTC. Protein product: CAISEFGDHYLSYEQYF.

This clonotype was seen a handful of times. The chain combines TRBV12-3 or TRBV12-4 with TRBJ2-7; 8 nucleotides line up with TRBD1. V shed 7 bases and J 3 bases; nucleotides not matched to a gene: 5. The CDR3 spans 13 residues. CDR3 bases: TGTGCCAGCACAGGGGGCTCCCACTACGAGCAGTACTTC. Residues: CASTGGSHYEQYF.

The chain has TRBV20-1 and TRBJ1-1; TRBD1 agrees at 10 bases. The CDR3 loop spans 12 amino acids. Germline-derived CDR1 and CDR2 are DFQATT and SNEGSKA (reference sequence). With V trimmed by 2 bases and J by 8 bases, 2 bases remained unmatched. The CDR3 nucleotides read TGCAGTGCTAGATCGACAGGGGGCGAAGCTTTCTTT. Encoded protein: CSARSTGGEAFF.

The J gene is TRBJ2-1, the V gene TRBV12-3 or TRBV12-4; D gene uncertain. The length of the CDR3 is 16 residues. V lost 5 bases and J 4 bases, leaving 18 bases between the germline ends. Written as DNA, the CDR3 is TGTGCCAGCAGTCCGACTCGACCCGTCTCTTACAATGAGCAGTTCTTC. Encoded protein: CASSPTRPVSYNEQFF.

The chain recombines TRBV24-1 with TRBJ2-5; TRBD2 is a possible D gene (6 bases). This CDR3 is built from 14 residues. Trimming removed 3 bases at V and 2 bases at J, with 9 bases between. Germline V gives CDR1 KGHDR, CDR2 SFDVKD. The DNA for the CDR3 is TGTGCCACCAGTGATGCGGGGTGGCAAGAGACCCAGTACTTC. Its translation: CATSDAGWQETQYF.

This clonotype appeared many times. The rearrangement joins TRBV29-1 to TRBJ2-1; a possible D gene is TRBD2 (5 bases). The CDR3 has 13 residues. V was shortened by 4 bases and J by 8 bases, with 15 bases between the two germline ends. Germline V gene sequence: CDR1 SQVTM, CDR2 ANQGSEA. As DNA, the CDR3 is TGCAGCGTTGGTAGAAGGCTAGCAGATGAGCAGTTCTTC. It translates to CSVGRRLADEQFF.

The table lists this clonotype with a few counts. The CDR3, as DNA: TGTGCCAGCAACCGAGCGGGGCAGGCAAGCGAGCAGTACTTC. Amino acids: CASNRAGQASEQYF. The chain couples TRBV12-3 or TRBV12-4 to TRBJ2-7; 7 positions agree with TRBD2. Unmatched junction bases numbered 12, after V lost 7 bases and J lost 6 bases. The CDR3 spans 14 residues.

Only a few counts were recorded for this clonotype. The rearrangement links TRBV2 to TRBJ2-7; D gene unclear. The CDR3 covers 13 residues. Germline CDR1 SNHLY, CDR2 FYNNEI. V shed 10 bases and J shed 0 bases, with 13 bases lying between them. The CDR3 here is CATRTESSYEQYF. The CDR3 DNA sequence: TGTGCCACTAGGACGGAGAGCTCCTACGAGCAGTACTTC.

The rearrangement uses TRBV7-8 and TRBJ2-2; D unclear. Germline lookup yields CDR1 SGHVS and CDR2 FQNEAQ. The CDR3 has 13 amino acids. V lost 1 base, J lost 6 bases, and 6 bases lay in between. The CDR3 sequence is CASSLEHAGELFF. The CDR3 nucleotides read TGTGCCAGCAGCTTAGAACACGCCGGGGAGCTGTTTTTT.

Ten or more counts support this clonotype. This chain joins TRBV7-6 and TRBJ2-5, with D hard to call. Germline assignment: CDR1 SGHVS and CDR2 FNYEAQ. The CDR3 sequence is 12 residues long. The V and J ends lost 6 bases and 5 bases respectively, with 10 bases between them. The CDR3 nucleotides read TGTGCCAGCAGAAACTTTGGGGAGACCCAGTACTTC. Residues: CASRNFGETQYF.

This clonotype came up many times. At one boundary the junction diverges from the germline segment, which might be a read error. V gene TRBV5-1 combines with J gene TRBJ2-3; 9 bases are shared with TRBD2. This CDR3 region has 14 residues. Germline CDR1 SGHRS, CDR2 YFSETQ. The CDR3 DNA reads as TGCGCCAGCAGCGGACTCGCTACCGGGACTAGCTTGAATTTT. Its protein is CASSGLATGTSLNF.

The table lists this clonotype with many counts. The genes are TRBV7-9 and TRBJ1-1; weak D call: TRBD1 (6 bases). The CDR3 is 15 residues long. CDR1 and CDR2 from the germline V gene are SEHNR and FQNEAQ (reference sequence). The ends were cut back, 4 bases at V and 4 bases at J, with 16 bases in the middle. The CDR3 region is CASSYLLGAGTEAFF. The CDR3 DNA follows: TGTGCCAGCAGCTACTTGTTGGGGGCCGGCACTGAAGCTTTCTTT.

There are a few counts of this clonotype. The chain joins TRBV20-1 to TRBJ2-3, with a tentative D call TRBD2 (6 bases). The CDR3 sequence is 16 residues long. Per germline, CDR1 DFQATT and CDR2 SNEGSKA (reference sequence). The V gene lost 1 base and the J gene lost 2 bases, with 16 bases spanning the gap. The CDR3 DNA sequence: TGCAGTGCTAGAGTGGCGAGCGGGTCCTACACAGATACGCAGTATTTT. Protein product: CSARVASGSYTDTQYF.

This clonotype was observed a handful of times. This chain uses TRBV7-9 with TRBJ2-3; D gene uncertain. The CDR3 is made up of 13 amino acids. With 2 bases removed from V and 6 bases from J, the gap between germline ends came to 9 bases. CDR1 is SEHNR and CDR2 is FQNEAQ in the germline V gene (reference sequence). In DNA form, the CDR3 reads TGTGCCAGCAGCTTACTCCTCGGGGATACGCAGTATTTT. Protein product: CASSLLLGDTQYF.

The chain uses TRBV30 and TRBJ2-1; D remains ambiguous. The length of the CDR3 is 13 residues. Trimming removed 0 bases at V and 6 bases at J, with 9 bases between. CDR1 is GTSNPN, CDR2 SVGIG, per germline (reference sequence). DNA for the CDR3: TGTGCCTGGAGTGTGCAGAAAACCAATGAGCAGTTCTTC. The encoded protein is CAWSVQKTNEQFF.

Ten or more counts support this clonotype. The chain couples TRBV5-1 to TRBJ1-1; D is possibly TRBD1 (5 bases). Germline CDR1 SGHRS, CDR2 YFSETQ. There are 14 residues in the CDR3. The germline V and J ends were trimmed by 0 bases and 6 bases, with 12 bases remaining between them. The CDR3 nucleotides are TGCGCCAGCAGCTTGGATGACAGTCTGGCTGAAGCTTTCTTT. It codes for CASSLDDSLAEAFF.